This T cell receptor beta chain was recorded in a study of blood T cell repertoires in COVID-19. Study context: Samples representing acute and convalescent COVID-19 were sourced from the United States, Italy and Spain. Sample material is recorded as cDNA or gDNA derived from T cells, B-cell-depleted T cells, or PBMCs.

The CDR3 loop spans 14 amino acids. Trimming took off 5 bases at V and 7 bases at J, with 18 bases between the two ends. Germline CDR1 is LGHNA and CDR2 is YNFKEQ. This clone was detected only once. Grouping used clinical history reported by participants in a survey and questionnaire. Methods used by the authors: Scientists estimated how many nucleated cells there were by amplifying reference gene primers. Assay: immunoSEQ multiplex PCR; the TCRdb copy retains only in-frame clones and omits some. V and J calls and clone size follow that table, whereas D and trimming were derived from the DNA. In the table there are roughly 300,000 clones, 65% to 90% of which are singletons.

Sequencing was done on a sample of PBMCs or T cells enriched from blood (not recorded which). The chain links TRBV4-2 to TRBJ2-7, with TRBD1 as a possible D gene (5 bases). The source of this sequence is a woman aged 40 to 50 with acute COVID-19. The CDR3: CASSLHGLQGEQYF. CDR3 sequence (DNA): TGTGCCAGCAGCTTACACGGTCTCCAGGGAGAGCAGTACTTC.